A selection of T cell receptor beta chains follows, all from one sample in a study of OX40 agonist ivuxolimab in advanced cancers. Sequencing used immunoSEQ multiplex PCR; TCRdb keeps in-frame clones, though not all of them. The sample contains about 26,000 clones, approximately 83% of which appear only once. The starting material was CD4+ or CD8+ T cells sorted from blood, obtained in a trial of the OX40 agonist ivuxolimab. These receptors were obtained from an adult with an advanced solid tumor such as melanoma, head and neck, liver or kidney cancer. The CDR3 runs from the conserved cysteine through the conserved F or W. D genes are given only for firm matches. Some rows mark clone size as missing; the rest say once, few, many or name a class of expanded clone.

CDR3	DNA	D	V	J	size
CAWSRFGSGVSSGELFF	TGTGCCTGGAGTCGATTCGGGAGCGGGGTGTCTTCCGGGGAGCTGTTTTTT	TRBD2	TRBV30	TRBJ2-2	.
CASSPPEDRGHEQYF	TGTGCCAGCAGTCCTCCCGAGGACAGGGGCCACGAGCAGTACTTC	TRBD1	TRBV7-9	TRBJ2-7	.
CASSLGQGPGEKLFF	TGTGCCAGCAGCTTAGGACAGGGCCCGGGAGAAAAACTGTTTTTT	TRBD1	TRBV7-7	TRBJ1-4	.
CASSPDSSLEAFF	TGTGCCAGCTCACCCGACAGTAGCCTTGAAGCTTTCTTT	.	TRBV18	TRBJ1-1	.
CASSTEPETQYF	TGTGCCAGCAGCACCGAACCGGAGACCCAGTACTTC	.	TRBV5-6	TRBJ2-5	.
CASARDRFGEQYF	TGTGCCAGCGCCCGGGACAGGTTCGGCGAGCAGTACTTC	TRBD1	TRBV7-6	TRBJ2-7	.
CASSARRGRTDTQYF	TGTGCCAGCAGCGCAAGAAGGGGGCGCACAGATACGCAGTATTTT	TRBD1	TRBV11-3	TRBJ2-3	.
CASSPPGVWGANVLTF	TGTGCCAGCAGCCCTCCAGGGGTTTGGGGGGCCAACGTCCTGACTTTC	.	TRBV25-1	TRBJ2-6	.
CASSRRKGLAGGPDTQYF	TGCGCCAGCAGTCGGCGAAAGGGACTAGCGGGGGGGCCGGATACGCAGTATTTT	TRBD2	TRBV5-1	TRBJ2-3	.
CASSLALGNEAFF	TGTGCCAGCAGCTTAGCATTGGGAAATGAAGCTTTCTTT	.	TRBV7-9	TRBJ1-1	.
CASSLLRGGTDTQYF	TGTGCCAGCAGCTTGCTGCGGGGGGGCACAGATACGCAGTATTTT	TRBD2	TRBV5-5	TRBJ2-3	.
CASSLAGQGGAYEQYF	TGTGCCAGCAGCTTAGCGGGACAGGGAGGGGCCTACGAGCAGTACTTC	TRBD1	TRBV7-9	TRBJ2-7	.
CASSPGTRGGANPSGETQYF	TGCGCCAGCAGCCCCGGGACTCGCGGGGGGGCCAATCCGAGCGGGGAGACCCAGTACTTC	TRBD2	TRBV5-1	TRBJ2-5	.
CASSLASEEKLFF	TGTGCCAGCAGCTTAGCATCGGAGGAAAAACTGTTTTTT	.	TRBV7-3	TRBJ1-4	.
CASSFPWDTGELFF	TGTGCCAGCAGCTTCCCTTGGGACACCGGGGAGCTGTTTTTT	.	TRBV11-1	TRBJ2-2	.
CSAAGTAQETQYF	TGCAGCGCTGCTGGGACAGCTCAAGAGACCCAGTACTTC	TRBD1	TRBV29-1	TRBJ2-5	.
CASSRKGGTSGGQDTQYF	TGTGCCAGCAGCCGAAAGGGTGGGACTAGCGGGGGCCAAGATACGCAGTATTTT	TRBD2	TRBV7-9	TRBJ2-3	.
CASSSADSFNEKLFF	TGCGCCAGCAGCTCGGCCGACAGTTTCAATGAAAAACTGTTTTTT	.	TRBV5-1	TRBJ1-4	medium-sized
CASSPQTAGNTIYF	TGCGCCAGCAGCCCGCAGACAGCTGGAAACACCATATATTTT	.	TRBV5-1	TRBJ1-3	few
CASSLIEAKNIQYF	TGTGCCAGCAGCTTAATAGAAGCCAAAAACATTCAGTACTTC	.	TRBV7-2	TRBJ2-4	.
CASLGGGGETQYF	TGTGCCAGCCTGGGGGGGGGCGGGGAGACCCAGTACTTC	.	TRBV27	TRBJ2-5	once
CASTGTGGKVEQFF	TGTGCCAGCACCGGGACAGGGGGCAAAGTTGAGCAGTTCTTC	TRBD1	TRBV6-1	TRBJ2-1	.
CASSRTGANVLAYAQYF	TGCGCCAGCAGTCGAACAGGGGCGAACGTCCTGGCCTACGCGCAGTACTTC	TRBD1	TRBV4-1	TRBJ2-7	.
CASSSTGTQYF	TGTGCCAGCAGCTCCACTGGGACGCAGTATTTT	.	TRBV7-9	TRBJ2-3	.
CASTGTTQGIQYF	TGTGCCAGCACCGGGACTACCCAAGGCATTCAGTACTTC	TRBD2	TRBV6-5	TRBJ2-4	.
CASSPRLDTGELFF	TGTGCCAGCAGCCCTAGACTAGATACCGGGGAGCTGTTTTTT	.	TRBV7-2	TRBJ2-2	.
CASSYYGYTF	TGTGCCAGCAGCTACTATGGCTACACCTTC	.	TRBV9	TRBJ1-2	.
CASSQEFRDSNQPQHF	TGTGCCAGCAGCCAAGAGTTCAGGGACTCCAATCAGCCCCAGCATTTT	.	TRBV4-2	TRBJ1-5	.
CASSPGWRGAGNQPQHF	TGTGCCAGTAGTCCCGGATGGAGGGGGGCAGGCAATCAGCCCCAGCATTTT	.	TRBV19	TRBJ1-5	few
CASSLDRVDEQYF	TGTGCCAGCAGCTTGGACAGGGTGGACGAGCAGTACTTC	.	TRBV5-4	TRBJ2-7	.
CATPPREYF	TGTGCCACCCCCCCCCGGGAGTACTTC	.	TRBV11-1	TRBJ2-4	.
CASSFSRGETQYF	TGTGCCAGCAGCTTTAGTAGGGGGGAGACCCAGTACTTC	.	TRBV9	TRBJ2-5	.
CASSHGDLGRDTQYF	TGTGCCAGCTCACATGGGGACCTCGGGCGGGATACGCAGTATTTT	.	TRBV18	TRBJ2-3	once
CASSPTQNRGGMNTEAFF	TGTGCCAGTAGTCCGACCCAAAACAGGGGAGGAATGAACACTGAAGCTTTCTTT	TRBD1	TRBV19	TRBJ1-1	.
CASSSRGVEETQYF	TGTGCCAGCAGCTCTCGGGGGGTAGAGGAGACCCAGTACTTC	TRBD2	TRBV9	TRBJ2-5	few
CASSTERSYNEQFF	TGTGCCAGCAGTACGGAGCGGTCCTACAATGAGCAGTTCTTC	.	TRBV25-1	TRBJ2-1	.
CASSLVRNSPLHF	TGTGCCAGCAGCTTAGTCCGAAATTCACCCCTCCACTTT	.	TRBV11-3	TRBJ1-6	.
CAHGGHSNQPQHF	TGTGCCCACGGGGGTCATAGCAATCAGCCCCAGCATTTT	.	TRBV6-1	TRBJ1-5	.
CASPLSGPSKNIQYF	TGTGCCAGCCCCTTGTCAGGGCCGAGCAAAAACATTCAGTACTTC	.	TRBV6-4	TRBJ2-4	.
CASSVGRANFGYTF	TGTGCCAGCAGTGTTGGAAGGGCTAACTTTGGCTACACCTTC	.	TRBV6-1	TRBJ1-2	.
CASGRGSGANVLTF	TGTGCCAGCGGCAGGGGTTCTGGGGCCAACGTCCTGACTTTC	.	TRBV2	TRBJ2-6	.
CASSPREGTYEKLFF	TGTGCCAGCAGTCCAAGGGAAGGGACCTATGAAAAACTGTTTTTT	.	TRBV9	TRBJ1-4	few
CSVVRDRAAETQYF	TGCAGCGTCGTAAGGGACAGGGCGGCGGAGACCCAGTACTTC	TRBD1	TRBV29-1	TRBJ2-5	.
CASSMVWGGANTGELFF	TGTGCCAGTAGTATGGTATGGGGAGGGGCGAACACCGGGGAGCTGTTTTTT	TRBD2	TRBV19	TRBJ2-2	once
CAIGLNNRNQPQHF	TGTGCCATCGGACTAAACAACAGGAATCAGCCCCAGCATTTT	.	TRBV10-3	TRBJ1-5	.
CASSNTVQGAAGNTIYF	TGTGCCAGCAGCAATACCGTACAGGGGGCCGCTGGAAACACCATATATTTT	.	TRBV21-1	TRBJ1-3	.
CASNRGVNTGELFF	TGTGCCAGCAATCGGGGGGTAAACACCGGGGAGCTGTTTTTT	TRBD2	TRBV9	TRBJ2-2	.
CASSSPSAPETQYF	TGTGCCAGCAGCTCACCGTCGGCCCCCGAGACCCAGTACTTC	.	TRBV7-3	TRBJ2-5	.
CASSDVDPGQYSPLHF	TGTGCCAGCAGTGACGTTGACCCGGGACAGTATTCACCCCTCCACTTT	TRBD1	TRBV6-1	TRBJ1-6	.
CASSSHSGNQPQHF	TGTGCCAGCTCCAGTCATTCCGGCAATCAGCCCCAGCATTTT	.	TRBV18	TRBJ1-5	.
CASSPRTVNTGELFF	TGTGCCAGCAGCCCGAGGACAGTGAACACCGGGGAGCTGTTTTTT	.	TRBV11-1	TRBJ2-2	once